This T cell receptor (beta chain) was captured in a study of Graves' ophthalmopathy and Graves' hyperthyroidism (dated by TCRdb to 2017 to 2018). For the wider study: Peripheral blood was collected at initial diagnosis, prior to any treatment. Following sampling, methimazole starting at 30 mg daily was administered to hyperthyroidism patients, and high-dose intravenous methylprednisolone was administered to ophthalmopathy patients. T-cell repertoires of thyroid tissue and blood were compared in more than 5 hyperthyroidism patients. For training and testing, the 100 or so patients in the discovery cohort were randomly divided in a 7:3 ratio. An independent validation cohort comprised 18 hyperthyroidism patients and 15 to 17 patients who later progressed from hyperthyroidism to ophthalmopathy. In total, 135 blood samples were TCR-sequenced: fewer than 50 ophthalmopathy, about 75 hyperthyroidism and some 17 hyperthyroidism-to-ophthalmopathy patients. A discovery set of about 99 patients (around 45 ophthalmopathy, 55 to 65 stable hyperthyroidism) was enrolled to explore V-J signatures distinguishing ophthalmopathy from hyperthyroidism. To tell Graves' ophthalmopathy apart from Graves' hyperthyroidism, and to predict which patients would progress to ophthalmopathy, the study relied on TCR beta repertoire signatures.

Stable hyperthyroidism was defined as no progression to ophthalmopathy within 18 months of follow-up. Patients with hyperthyroidism were aged 18 to 65 years, had been newly diagnosed, and had a disease duration of less than 2 months. Patients were excluded if they had other autoimmune diseases, uncontrolled infections, pregnancy or lactation. Clinical symptoms, serum thyroxine, TRAb, thyroid ultrasound and orbital computed tomography were used for diagnosis. Ficoll-Paque density gradient centrifugation was used to isolate PBMCs from 9.5 to 10 ml of fresh peripheral blood. Total RNA was extracted with Trizol reagent and quality-checked on an Agilent 2100 Bioanalyzer. This clonotype appeared a few times. The specificity of this receptor is unknown. Base qualities are not recorded, but no much larger clone differs from it by a single base. The CDR3 sequence holds 16 residues, the cysteine and phenylalanine included. Just the 48-base CDR3 DNA is kept, in frame starting at base 1. CDR1 and CDR2 are read off the germline V gene as SGHNT and YENEEA. V trim: 4 bases; J trim: 3 bases; unmatched bases: 6.

For repertoire sequencing, TCR beta CDR3 regions were amplified from RNA transcripts. HTBI primers and the Qiagen OneStep RT-PCR kit were used in a first-round RT-PCR, which was followed by a second-round multiplex PCR, size selection and purification. The libraries underwent paired-end sequencing with 100 bp reads on an Illumina HiSeq2000. The authors' analysis ran thus. SOAPnuke was used to process the reads, removing any read that contained adapters or uncalled bases, had a mean Phred below 15, or lacked an exact match to the constant primer or identifier. High-quality paired reads were merged with COPE v1.2.5. Each unique nucleotide sequence was defined as a clonotype, and clonotypes were aligned to IMGT TRB V, D and J references with MiTCR v1.1. Only V-J combinations with frequency above 0.0001 were analysed, covering 99.2% of repertoires. A TCR clonal expansion and chaos score per V-J combination was defined as the ratio of F50 clonal expansion to chaos observed in the TCRdist matrix. Welch's t-statistics and random forest were used to narrow the features down to 10 to 15 V-J combinations, which were then fed into a naive Bayes classifier. The Morisita-Horn index was used to measure how similar the thyroid and blood repertoires were. TCRdb applied fastp at Q25 and MiXCR to the public reads, then kept only in-frame beta chains. Identical CDR3 protein sequences are pooled into one entry, listed with their most common genes and DNA. The V and J calls and clone size are TCRdb's, not the authors'. Within this sample are just over 600,000 distinct CDR3 sequences, with approximately 22% of them counted one time only. The ten biggest clones cover approximately 7% of the sample.

Here is what the overall study found, with its caveats: In validation, the model predicted ophthalmopathy progression with 55% to 71% sensitivity and roughly 72% specificity; some 13 predicted patients were CT-confirmed with GO in a median of around 6 months. The 13-signature model separated ophthalmopathy from stable hyperthyroidism with around 90% sensitivity and 81.08% specificity in cross-validation, and 80%/75% in the test set. No statistical method was used to set the sample size in advance, and the investigators knew which group each participant was assigned to. Among expanded thyroid clonotypes with frequency above 0.001, most also showed up in blood, which suggests that blood repertoires may reflect the thyroid immune response.

The V and J segments used are TRBV11-3 and TRBJ2-2; 9 bases in the middle match TRBD1. The sample consisted of peripheral blood. This clonotype was sampled from a woman between 18 and 30 years old with stable Graves' hyperthyroidism. Some clones in this sample may be carry-over from other donors' samples. Donor details come from another sample of the same person, matched by shared clones. The nucleotide sequence is given as TGTGCCAGCAGCTCCTACAGGGGGCTCGACACCGGGGAGCTGTTTTTT. Its protein product is CASSSYRGLDTGELFF.